This TCR beta chain was sequenced for a study of T cells in Graves' hyperthyroidism and ophthalmopathy. Study-level findings and limits: Most expanded thyroid clonotypes above 0.001 also appeared in blood.

Looked up from germline, CDR1 is SGHVS and CDR2 is FNYEAQ. This CDR3 is built from 15 residues. Trimming removed 1 base from V and 1 base from J, with 10 bases in between. Hyperthyroidism patients were newly diagnosed, had disease duration under 2 months, and were aged 18 to 65 years. The diagnostic basis comprised clinical symptoms, serum thyroxine and TRAb, thyroid ultrasound and orbital computed tomography. Comment on this clonotype: What it binds is unknown.

There were TCR beta CDR3 regions amplified from RNA transcripts. TCR CDR3 underwent first-round RT-PCR with the HTBI primer set. TCRdb re-called the multiplex PCR reads through MiXCR, storing one row per CDR3 protein. The table has 75,000 to 100,000 distinct CDR3 sequences, 35% to 45% seen once; the top ten hold 10%. This rearrangement joins TRBV7-6 to TRBJ2-5; D is unclear. The source material was peripheral blood or thyroid tissue (not recorded which). This clonotype was sampled from a woman in her twenties or thirties with Graves' hyperthyroidism. The CDR3 DNA sequence: TGTGCCAGCAGCTTAGGTCGAGTGTCCCAAGAGACCCAGTACTTC. It specifies CASSLGRVSQETQYF.